The 2 T cell receptor beta chains given below trace back to one sample, sequenced in a study of post-analysis software for immune sequencing data. Study outcomes and limitations: In patients, about five TRBV segments were more frequent than in controls, with TRBV5-6, TRBV5-1 and TRBV20-1 among them.

cDNA libraries of TCR beta carried unique molecular identifiers. In TCRdb, the PCR reads were re-called with MiXCR into one record per CDR3 protein. The table lists roughly 650,000 distinct CDR3 sequences, 55% to 60% of them singletons. Their specific antigens are unknown. Sequencing input: blood. The receptor source for this set is a girl between 2 and 10 years old with multiple sclerosis.

This clonotype was found a few times. The genes are TRBV14 and TRBJ2-1; D is unresolved. Germline lookup yields CDR1 SGHDN and CDR2 FVKESK. CDR3 length: 15 amino acids. The germline V and J ends were trimmed by 0 bases and 6 bases, with 12 bases remaining between them. CDR3 nucleotide sequence: TGTGCCAGCAGCCAAGATGCGTTTAGAGCCAATGAGCAGTTCTTC. It yields the protein CASSQDAFRANEQFF.

The chain links TRBV4-2 to TRBJ2-5, with D perhaps matching TRBD1 (5 bases). Germline V gene sequence: CDR1 LGHNA, CDR2 YNFKEQ. The CDR3 runs 19 residues. V shed 0 bases and J shed 0 bases, with 20 bases lying between them. The CDR3 is CASSQEGQGSRFHQETQYF. CDR3 in DNA: TGTGCCAGCAGCCAAGAGGGGCAGGGTAGTAGGTTCCACCAAGAGACCCAGTACTTC.